This T cell receptor beta chain was identified in a study of blood T cell repertoires in COVID-19. The method was immunoSEQ multiplex PCR; TCRdb's version includes in-frame clones alone and lacks a portion of them. The repertoire holds about 21,000 clones, with 80% to 90% as singletons. This CDR3 has 15 residues. Germline-derived CDR1 and CDR2 are SGHNT and YENEEA. V was pared by 3 bases and J by 0 bases, with 9 bases between. Sample: peripheral blood. This TCR was sampled from a human donor with active COVID-19. The donor label of this sample is uncertain. The genes are TRBV11-3 and TRBJ1-3, with a weak D call TRBD1 (5 bases). The CDR3 loop is CASSFDSDSGNTIYF. The CDR3 DNA follows: TGTGCCAGCAGCTTCGACAGCGACTCTGGAAACACCATATATTTT.